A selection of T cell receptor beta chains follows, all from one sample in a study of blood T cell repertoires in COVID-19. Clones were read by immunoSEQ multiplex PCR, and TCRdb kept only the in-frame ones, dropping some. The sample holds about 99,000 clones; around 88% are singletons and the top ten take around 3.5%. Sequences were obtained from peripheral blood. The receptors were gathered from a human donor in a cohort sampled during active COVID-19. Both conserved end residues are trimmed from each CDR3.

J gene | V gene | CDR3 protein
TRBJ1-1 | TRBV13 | ASSPRSYNEAF
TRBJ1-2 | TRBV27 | ASSSATNYGYT
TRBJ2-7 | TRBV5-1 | ASSTGLAGSSYEQY
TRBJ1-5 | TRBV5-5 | ASSLAARAYSNQPQH
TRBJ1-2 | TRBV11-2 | ASRPGTEPYYGYT
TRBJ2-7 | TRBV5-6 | ASSTGSEQY
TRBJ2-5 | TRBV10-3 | AISESTLGRGLETQY
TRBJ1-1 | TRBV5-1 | ASSLGGNTEAF
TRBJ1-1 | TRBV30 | AWTPRRAEAF
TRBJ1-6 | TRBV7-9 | ASSVVQGNNSPLH
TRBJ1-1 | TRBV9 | ASSVEGDTEAF
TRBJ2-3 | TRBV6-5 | ASSSGTGTDTQY
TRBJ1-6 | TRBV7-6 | ASSPLGQDNSPLH
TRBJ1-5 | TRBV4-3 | ASSPGEGSNQPQH
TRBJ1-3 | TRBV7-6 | ASSTNYRGTIY
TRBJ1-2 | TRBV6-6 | ASSSAQIAIYGYT
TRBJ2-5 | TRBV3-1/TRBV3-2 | ASSPGRTQY
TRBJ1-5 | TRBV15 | ATSRRRVGQPQH
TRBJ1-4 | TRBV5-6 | ASSMGGASGKLF
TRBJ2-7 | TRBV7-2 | ASSLVGGGALGYEQY
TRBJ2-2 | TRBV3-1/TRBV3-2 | ASSQAEKQNTGELF
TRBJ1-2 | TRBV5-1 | ASSLSEGAYLRGYT
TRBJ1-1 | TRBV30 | AWSVGGLGNTEAF
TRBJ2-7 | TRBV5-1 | ASSFVSGRNSYEQY
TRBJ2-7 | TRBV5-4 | ASSFGWSGGPYEQY
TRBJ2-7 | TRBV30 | AWKVSGRGEQY
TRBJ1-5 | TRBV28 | ASRGSFNQPQH
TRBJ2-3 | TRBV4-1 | ASSPKTGSIADTQY
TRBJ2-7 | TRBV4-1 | ASSPTTGTSAYEQY
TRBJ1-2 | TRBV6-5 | ASSYSNSVRIDT
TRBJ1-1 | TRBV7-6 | ASSLIRRTAGGMNTEAF
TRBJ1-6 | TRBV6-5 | ASSWTGRESPLH
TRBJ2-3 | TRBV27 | ASSLSMRERADTQY
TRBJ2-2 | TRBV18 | ASSPIGGGGGELF
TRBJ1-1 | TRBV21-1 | ASSKGIHRENTEAF
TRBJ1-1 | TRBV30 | AWSPLRVTEAF
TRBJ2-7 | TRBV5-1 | ASRAGTGESYEQY
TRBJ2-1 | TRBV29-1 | SVEDTPGEQF
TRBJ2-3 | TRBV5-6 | ASSRDRGRTDTQY
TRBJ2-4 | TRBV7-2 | ASSLGRAGVKNIQY
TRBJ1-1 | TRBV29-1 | SVEERGKRAEAF
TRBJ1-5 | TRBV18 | ASSPGGRYSNQPQH
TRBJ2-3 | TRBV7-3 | ASKQASGGTDTQY
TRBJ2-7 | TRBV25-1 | ASSGWDSYEQY